This T cell receptor beta chain was identified during a study of blood T cell repertoires in COVID-19. Study overall: From T cells, B-cell-depleted T cells, or PBMCs came the material, which was cDNA or gDNA.

The germline CDR1 and CDR2 sequences are SNHLY and FYNNEI. The CDR3 is made up of 15 amino acids. Trimming left V 6 bases short and J 1 base short, with 12 bases between. Per the original methods: Amplification with reference gene primers provided the estimates of nucleated cell counts. Sequencing was performed with immunoSEQ multiplex PCR; in TCRdb, only in-frame clones are kept and a portion is missing. V and J calls and clone size are copied from that table; D and trimming were computed from the DNA. The sample holds approximately 150,000 clones, about 91% seen once. Sequenced input: peripheral blood. The chain carries TRBV2 and TRBJ2-2; tentatively, D is TRBD1 (5 bases). The clonotype was recovered from a woman aged 45-65 years with acute or convalescent COVID-19. CDR3 DNA sequence: TGTGCCAGCAGGAAGACAGACCGGAACACCGGGGAGCTGTTTTTT. As protein: CASRKTDRNTGELFF.